This T cell receptor beta chain appears in the sequencing data of a study of cytomegalovirus exposure and HLA in healthy donors. In regard to this clone: The target antigen is unknown.

V dropped 8 bases and J dropped 6; count of bases not matched to a gene: 7. Germline V gene sequence: CDR1 MNHNS, CDR2 SASEGT. This CDR3 spans 14 amino acids. Use of 60 Vbeta and 13 Jbeta primers characterized the PCR. Clones were read by immunoSEQ multiplex PCR, and TCRdb kept only the in-frame ones, dropping some. The table includes some 150,000 clones, approximately 78% detected once. Notes on the study in general: Presence/absence analyses took donor sequencing depth as roughly uniform. A likely sequencing artifact accounted for one observed cluster of highly shared sequence variants. The classifier reportedly diagnosed cytomegalovirus status with high specificity and sensitivity.

The V call is TRBV6-1, the J call TRBJ2-1; TRBD2 aligns across 10 bases. The receptor was derived from a woman aged 45-65 years in good health and CMV-seropositive. The source material was PBMCs. Written as DNA, the CDR3 is TGTGCCAGCTGTTCCGGGACTAGCGTCAATGAGCAGTTCTTC. Translation gives CASCSGTSVNEQFF.